Listed below are T cell receptor beta chains from one sample, sequenced in a study of blood T cell repertoires in COVID-19. Some clones are missing from TCRdb's copy, which holds only in-frame ones; the method was immunoSEQ multiplex PCR. The table records about 200,000 clones, approximately 90% of them present only once. Source material: PBMCs or T cells enriched from blood (not recorded which). The source is a woman in her 30s who had recovered from COVID-19. CDR3s include the opening cysteine and the closing phenylalanine or tryptophan. D genes are given only for firm matches. Size is omitted from some rows. Given values are once, few, many or a class for expanded clones.

TRBJ1-1 TRBV7-9 NA few CASTLAAGTEAFF TGTGCCAGCACCCTGGCGGCCGGGACTGAAGCTTTCTTT
TRBJ1-5 TRBV6-2/TRBV6-3 NA NA CASSRGADSNQPQHF TGTGCCAGCAGTCGTGGGGCTGACTCCAATCAGCCCCAGCATTTT
TRBJ1-2 TRBV29-1 NA NA CSGEGEEAYGYTF TGCAGCGGGGAGGGTGAGGAGGCGTATGGCTACACCTTC
TRBJ2-3 TRBV3-1/TRBV3-2 NA NA CASSQVYSSVTDTQYF TGTGCCAGCAGCCAAGTTTACTCATCGGTCACAGATACGCAGTATTTT
TRBJ1-6 TRBV2 NA NA CASSRTVVNSPLHF TGTGCCAGCAGCAGGACAGTGGTCAATTCACCCCTCCACTTT
TRBJ2-7 TRBV6-6 NA NA CASRERSGSGYEQYF TGTGCCAGCAGAGAAAGGTCCGGATCGGGCTACGAGCAGTACTTC
TRBJ2-5 TRBV4-3 NA NA CASSQTVWGPRETQYF TGCGCCAGCAGCCAGACAGTGTGGGGTCCCAGAGAGACCCAGTACTTC
TRBJ2-3 TRBV9 TRBD2 NA CASSASGATDTQYF TGTGCCAGCAGCGCGAGCGGGGCCACAGATACGCAGTATTTT
TRBJ2-1 TRBV10-2 TRBD2 NA CASRGVPGLAGEKFSYNEQFF TGCGCCAGCAGGGGGGTACCGGGACTAGCGGGAGAGAAGTTCTCCTACAATGAGCAGTTCTTC
TRBJ1-4 TRBV5-5 TRBD1 once CASMPGQSNEKLFF TGTGCCAGCATGCCGGGACAGAGTAATGAAAAACTGTTTTTT
TRBJ1-6 TRBV7-9 NA NA CASSPKYKGADSPLHF TGTGCCAGCAGCCCAAAATATAAGGGAGCTGATTCACCCCTCCACTTT
TRBJ1-3 TRBV2 NA NA CASSDQVSSGNTIYF TGTGCCAGCAGTGACCAGGTCAGCTCTGGAAACACCATATATTTT
TRBJ2-6 TRBV7-9 NA NA CASSFSTTIYSGANVLTF TGTGCCAGCAGCTTTTCTACTACAATCTACTCTGGGGCCAACGTCCTGACTTTC
TRBJ2-2 TRBV4-3 TRBD1 NA CASSQDNTGDTGELFF TGCGCCAGCAGCCAAGATAACACAGGGGACACCGGGGAGCTGTTTTTT
TRBJ1-2 TRBV29-1 NA NA CSVGIGAKGYTF TGCAGCGTTGGGATAGGGGCTAAAGGCTACACCTTC
TRBJ1-4 TRBV24-1 TRBD1 NA CATSDSGGGNEKLFF TGTGCCACCAGTGATTCAGGGGGAGGTAATGAAAAACTGTTTTTT
TRBJ2-1 TRBV7-3 NA NA CASSLEASSYNEQFF TGTGCCAGCAGCTTAGAGGCTAGCTCCTACAATGAGCAGTTCTTC
TRBJ1-1 TRBV9 NA NA CASSVDRGAGVGTEAFF TGTGCCAGCAGCGTAGACCGGGGGGCAGGGGTCGGCACTGAAGCTTTCTTT
TRBJ1-2 TRBV6-2/TRBV6-3 NA NA CASSYSTIRGHGYTF TGTGCCAGCAGTTACTCTACCATCAGGGGCCATGGCTACACCTTC
TRBJ2-7 TRBV6-2/TRBV6-3 TRBD1 once CASSSPTGAPTPYEQYF TGTGCCAGCAGTTCCCCGACAGGGGCGCCCACCCCCTACGAGCAGTACTTC
TRBJ2-7 TRBV7-2 NA NA CASSLTGRSHYEQYF TGTGCCAGCAGCTTGACAGGCAGGTCGCACTACGAGCAGTACTTC
TRBJ1-4 TRBV11-2 NA NA CASSLGGLLNEKLFF TGTGCCAGCAGCTTGGGAGGGCTACTGAATGAAAAACTGTTTTTT
TRBJ2-5 TRBV2 NA NA CASSAQAEGPGETQYF TGTGCCAGCAGTGCACAAGCGGAGGGGCCAGGAGAGACCCAGTACTTC
TRBJ2-7 TRBV27 NA once CASSLYSGLEKQYF TGTGCCAGCAGTTTATACAGCGGGTTGGAGAAGCAGTACTTC
TRBJ2-2 TRBV5-4 TRBD2 NA CASSWAAASGGASNTGELFF TGTGCCAGCAGCTGGGCAGCGGCTAGCGGGGGGGCGTCGAACACCGGGGAGCTGTTTTTT
TRBJ2-7 TRBV6-2/TRBV6-3 TRBD2 few CASSSRTRYEQYF TGTGCCAGCAGTTCCCGGACTAGGTACGAGCAGTACTTC
TRBJ2-5 TRBV9 TRBD2 NA CASSVDSSGYQETQYF TGTGCCAGCAGCGTAGACTCTAGCGGGTACCAAGAGACCCAGTACTTC
TRBJ1-2 TRBV5-6 TRBD1 NA CASSLTGTGVYGYTF TGTGCCAGCAGCCTAACCGGGACAGGGGTTTATGGCTACACCTTC
TRBJ1-1 TRBV18 NA NA CASSPLEGGSTEAFF TGTGCCAGCTCACCACTGGAGGGAGGGAGCACTGAAGCTTTCTTT
TRBJ1-1 TRBV30 NA NA CAYLRRSQNTEAFF TGTGCCTATCTCCGTAGGAGTCAGAACACTGAAGCTTTCTTT
TRBJ1-2 TRBV5-1 NA NA CASSRDQVYGYTF TGCGCCAGCAGTCGGGATCAGGTCTATGGCTACACCTTC
TRBJ1-2 TRBV27 NA NA CASSDAGKVNNGYTF TGTGCCAGCTCGGATGCAGGGAAAGTAAACAATGGCTACACCTTC
TRBJ1-1 TRBV6-5 TRBD1 NA CASSTRGIDTEAFF TGTGCCAGCAGTACCAGGGGGATCGACACTGAAGCTTTCTTT
TRBJ1-6 TRBV5-6 NA NA CASSLKGVSPLHF TGTGCCAGCAGCTTGAAAGGAGTTTCACCCCTCCACTTT
TRBJ2-1 TRBV24-1 NA NA CATGGSGVNNEQFF TGTGCCACCGGGGGATCGGGGGTTAACAATGAGCAGTTCTTC
TRBJ2-3 TRBV5-1 TRBD2 NA CASSSGLAGGDTQYF TGCGCCAGCAGCTCCGGACTAGCGGGGGGGGATACGCAGTATTTT
TRBJ1-1 TRBV27 NA NA CASSPSRGSLTHTEAFF TGTGCCAGCAGCCCATCCCGGGGGTCTTTAACTCACACTGAAGCTTTCTTT
TRBJ1-2 TRBV10-3 NA NA CATRKPVNDYGYTF TGTGCCACCAGAAAGCCGGTTAACGACTATGGCTACACCTTC
TRBJ2-3 TRBV15 TRBD1 NA CATSRGTGDTQYF TGTGCCACCAGCAGAGGGACAGGGGATACGCAGTATTTT
TRBJ1-1 TRBV19 NA NA CASSISSHDMNTEAFF TGTGCCAGTAGTATTTCCAGCCATGACATGAACACTGAAGCTTTCTTT
TRBJ2-5 TRBV21-1 NA few CASSKVSSGGPRETQYF TGTGCCAGCAGCAAAGTGAGTAGCGGGGGCCCCCGGGAGACCCAGTACTTC
TRBJ2-7 TRBV30 TRBD2 NA CAWSAGDEGYEQYF TGTGCCTGGAGCGCGGGGGACGAGGGCTACGAGCAGTACTTC
TRBJ1-5 TRBV24-1 TRBD1 NA CATSDANRGQLRNQPQHF TGTGCCACCAGTGATGCGAACAGGGGGCAGTTGCGCAATCAGCCCCAGCATTTT
TRBJ1-1 TRBV18 NA NA CASSPRPGVDRRTEAFF TGTGCCAGCTCACCTCGACCAGGGGTGGATCGGCGCACTGAAGCTTTCTTT
TRBJ2-5 TRBV2 TRBD2 NA CASRRLATETQYF TGTGCCAGCAGACGACTAGCGACCGAGACCCAGTACTTC
TRBJ2-1 TRBV11-3 NA NA CASSLDSEPYNEQFF TGTGCCAGCAGCCTTGACAGCGAACCCTACAATGAGCAGTTCTTC
TRBJ2-7 TRBV5-1 NA once CASSLEPVSYEQYF TGCGCCAGCAGCTTGGAGCCGGTCTCCTACGAGCAGTACTTC
TRBJ2-1 TRBV19 TRBD1 NA CASKDRPAYNEQFF TGTGCCAGTAAGGACAGGCCCGCCTACAATGAGCAGTTCTTC
TRBJ2-3 TRBV5-1 NA NA CASSDGRGTDTQYF TGCGCCAGCAGTGATGGCAGGGGTACAGATACGCAGTATTTT
TRBJ1-5 TRBV7-3 TRBD1 NA CASSFAGGAGQPQHF TGTGCCAGCAGCTTTGCAGGGGGCGCAGGTCAGCCCCAGCATTTT
TRBJ1-2 TRBV7-2 TRBD1 few CASSAPDRVNYGYTF TGTGCCAGCAGCGCTCCGGACAGGGTTAACTATGGCTACACCTTC
TRBJ1-4 TRBV27 TRBD1 NA CASSDRGLYNEKLFF TGTGCCAGCAGTGACAGGGGTCTCTATAATGAAAAACTGTTTTTT
TRBJ1-6 TRBV7-2 TRBD1 NA CASSSETGYNSPLHF TGTGCCAGCAGCTCGGAGACAGGGTATAATTCACCCCTCCACTTT
TRBJ2-5 TRBV25-1 NA NA CASSEPRGPQYF TGTGCCAGCAGTGAGCCCAGGGGACCCCAGTACTTC